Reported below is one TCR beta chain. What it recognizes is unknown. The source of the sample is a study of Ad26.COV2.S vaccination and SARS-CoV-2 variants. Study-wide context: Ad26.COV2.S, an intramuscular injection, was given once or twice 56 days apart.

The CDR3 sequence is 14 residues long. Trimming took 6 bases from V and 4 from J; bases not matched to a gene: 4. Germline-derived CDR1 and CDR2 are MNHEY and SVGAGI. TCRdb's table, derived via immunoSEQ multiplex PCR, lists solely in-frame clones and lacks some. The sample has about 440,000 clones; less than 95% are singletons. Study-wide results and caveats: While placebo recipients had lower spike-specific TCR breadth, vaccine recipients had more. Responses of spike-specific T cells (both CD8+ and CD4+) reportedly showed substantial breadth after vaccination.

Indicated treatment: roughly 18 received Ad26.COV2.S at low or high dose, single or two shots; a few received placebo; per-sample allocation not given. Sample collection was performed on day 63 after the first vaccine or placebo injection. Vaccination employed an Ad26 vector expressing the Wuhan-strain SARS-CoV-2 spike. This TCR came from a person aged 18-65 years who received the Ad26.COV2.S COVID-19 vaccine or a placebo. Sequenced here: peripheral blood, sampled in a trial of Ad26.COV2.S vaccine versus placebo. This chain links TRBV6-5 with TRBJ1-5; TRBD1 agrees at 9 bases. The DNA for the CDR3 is TGTGCCAGCAGCCGGGACAGGGTTAATCAGCCCCAGCATTTT. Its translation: CASSRDRVNQPQHF.